Presented here are 27 T cell receptor beta chains from one specimen sequenced in a study of T cells in Graves' hyperthyroidism and ophthalmopathy. RNA transcripts served as the template for amplifying TCR beta CDR3 regions. Using the HTBI primer set, a first-round RT-PCR was run on the TCR CDR3. TCRdb used MiXCR to reprocess the multiplex PCR reads, holding one entry per CDR3 protein. The sample contains around 380,000 distinct CDR3 sequences, roughly 14% of which appear only once. The material sequenced was blood. The receptor source for this set is a man aged 25-40 years with Graves' hyperthyroidism that later progressed to Graves' ophthalmopathy.

This clonotype has more than one count but fewer than ten. This chain uses TRBV4-1 with TRBJ2-1; TRBD1 aligns across 9 bases. Germline V lookup: CDR1 MGHRA, CDR2 YSYEKL. V was pared by 2 bases and J by 7 bases, with 12 bases of the junction left unmatched. CDR3 length: 17 amino acids. In DNA form, the CDR3 reads TGCGCCAGCAGCCAATTTTATCGGGACAGGGTAGGGAATGAGCAGTTCTTC. It is translated as CASSQFYRDRVGNEQFF.

This chain links TRBV19 with TRBJ2-1; 9 bases agree with TRBD1. The CDR3 covers 19 residues. From germline, CDR1 is LNHDA and CDR2 SQIVND (reference sequence). The V gene end was trimmed by 4 bases and the J gene end by 7 bases; junction bases not matched to a gene: 20. The CDR3 region has the DNA TGTGCCAGTAGTACCCTCAATACCCCCGGGACAGGGCGGCGGAATGAGCAGTTCTTC. This sequence encodes CASSTLNTPGTGRRNEQFF.

V usage is TRBV7-9 and J usage is TRBJ1-2, with TRBD1 identical over 7 bases. The germline gives CDR1 SEHNR, CDR2 FQNEAQ (reference sequence). This CDR3 spans 13 amino acids. J lost 10 bases, V lost 5 bases, and 10 bases had no gene match. The CDR3 spells CASSVDREGDYTF. The CDR3 nucleotides are TGTGCCAGCAGCGTTGACAGGGAAGGGGACTACACCTTC.

This clonotype was counted a few times. This chain joins TRBV20-1 and TRBJ2-3, with 8 bases aligning to TRBD1. Germline loops: CDR1 DFQATT, CDR2 SNEGSKA (reference sequence). The CDR3 spans 18 residues. V trimming: 6 bases; J trimming: 3 bases; junction bases outside the gene matches: 20. The CDR3 protein is CSAEPGGTAWGLTDTQYF. Written as DNA, the CDR3 is TGCAGTGCGGAACCAGGGGGCACCGCCTGGGGGCTGACAGATACGCAGTATTTT.

This clonotype has a handful of counts. The chain couples TRBV9 to TRBJ1-4, with TRBD1 as a possible D gene (5 bases). This CDR3 contains 16 residues. Trimming stripped 3 bases from V and 1 base from J, with 13 bases between. Germline V gives CDR1 SGDLS, CDR2 YYNGEE. The CDR3 nucleotides are TGTGCCAGCAGCGCCGAAGGGGAGGAAACTAATGAAAAACTGTTTTTT. Translating it yields CASSAEGEETNEKLFF.

This clonotype was counted between two and nine times. The chain employs TRBV19 and TRBJ2-1; 7 nucleotides agree with TRBD2. V lost 5 bases and J lost 5; bases outside the gene matches: 6. Germline CDR1 reads LNHDA; CDR2 reads SQIVND (reference sequence). The length of the CDR3 is 14 residues. The CDR3 nucleotides are TGTGCCAGTAGTGGGCGGGGGATGAACAATGAGCAGTTCTTC. Residues: CASSGRGMNNEQFF.

This clonotype was seen many times. The V call is TRBV7-3, the J call TRBJ2-7; D unclear. V lost 3 bases to trimming and J lost 4 bases, with 13 bases between them. Looked up from germline, CDR1 is SGHTA and CDR2 is FQGTGA. The CDR3 length is 14 residues. The CDR3 DNA sequence: TGTGCCAGCAGCTTCTACTCGTATTCTTACGAGCAGTACTTC. It specifies CASSFYSYSYEQYF.

This clonotype has at least ten counts. The CDR3 loop reads CASSYRGIYGYTF. The CDR3 DNA sequence: TGTGCCAGCAGTTACAGGGGGATCTATGGCTACACCTTC. The chain joins TRBV28 to TRBJ1-2; 8 bases line up with TRBD1. This CDR3 has 13 residues. Germline loops: CDR1 MDHEN, CDR2 SYDVKM. After removal of 4 bases from V and 4 bases from J, the junction contained 2 bases not matched to a gene.

This clonotype was seen many times. CDR3 in DNA: TGCAGTGCTAGAGTAGACAGGGGATCCTATGGCTACACCTTC. Amino acid sequence: CSARVDRGSYGYTF. V is TRBV20-1 and J is TRBJ1-2, with TRBD1 matching over 8 bases. The CDR3 consists of 14 residues. CDR1 is DFQATT, CDR2 SNEGSKA, per germline (reference sequence). Unmatched junction bases numbered 5, after V lost 1 base and J lost 4 bases.

Many counts were recorded for this clonotype. V is TRBV3-1 and J is TRBJ1-1; 8 bases align to TRBD1. The germline V gene encodes CDR1 LGHDT and CDR2 YNNKEL (reference sequence). The V and J ends lost 4 bases and 3 bases, in that order; junction bases with no gene match: 4. This CDR3 is 14 amino acids long. CDR3 nucleotides: TGTGCCAGCAGCCCAAACAGGGGGGACACTGAAGCTTTCTTT. Its protein product is CASSPNRGDTEAFF.

Many counts were recorded for this clonotype. This chain connects TRBV6-1 to TRBJ2-7; a possible D gene is TRBD1 (5 bases). The CDR3 is made up of 12 amino acids. Deletions cut 9 bases from V and 0 bases from J, with 9 bases between. Germline V lookup: CDR1 MNHNS, CDR2 SASEGT. The CDR3 bases are TGTGCCAGTACAGGAGCCTCCTACGAGCAGTACTTC. Its protein is CASTGASYEQYF.

The gene calls are TRBV7-9 and TRBJ1-6; the D is unclear. Germline assignment: CDR1 SEHNR and CDR2 FQNEAQ (reference sequence). Trimming cost V 4 bases and J 5 bases, with 9 bases left between them. This CDR3 is built from 14 residues. The CDR3 here is CASSSIYNNSPLHF. The CDR3 DNA reads TGTGCCAGCAGCTCCATATATAATAATTCACCCCTCCACTTT.

The chain combines TRBV6-1 with TRBJ1-6; D remains unclear. Germline CDR1 MNHNS, CDR2 SASEGT. The CDR3 length is 16 residues. Between the trimmed V and J ends, which lost 5 bases and 7 bases, there was a span of 18 bases. CDR3 loop: CASSLSVSRRNSPLHF. The CDR3 DNA sequence: TGTGCCAGCAGTCTGAGTGTGAGCCGAAGAAATTCACCCCTCCACTTT.

At least ten counts were recorded for this clonotype. The chain has TRBV7-2 and TRBJ1-1; possible D gene TRBD1, 5 bases. V dropped 0 bases and J dropped 4 bases, with 12 bases sitting between them. From germline, CDR1 is SGHTA and CDR2 FQGNSA. CDR3 length: 15 residues. The CDR3 spells CASSLAGRTGTEAFF. The CDR3 bases are TGTGCCAGCAGCTTAGCGGGACGAACGGGCACTGAAGCTTTCTTT.

Ten or more counts support this clonotype. The chain couples TRBV6-6 to TRBJ2-1; the D gene is possibly TRBD2 (5 bases). The germline CDR1 and CDR2 sequences are MNHNY and SVGAGI (reference sequence). Trimming removed 0 bases from V and 3 bases from J, with 9 bases in between. The CDR3 spans 15 residues. The CDR3 loop is CASSYSWSGYNEQFF. CDR3 nucleotide sequence: TGTGCCAGCAGTTACTCGTGGAGCGGCTACAATGAGCAGTTCTTC.

The CDR3 loop reads CSAVPTSGGETQYF. CDR3 sequence (DNA): TGCAGTGCTGTCCCAACTAGCGGGGGTGAGACCCAGTACTTC. V and J are TRBV20-1 and TRBJ2-5, with 11 bases matching TRBD2. The CDR3 is 14 amino acids. In germline, CDR1 is DFQATT, CDR2 SNEGSKA (reference sequence). Unmatched junction bases numbered 7, after V lost 5 bases and J lost 5 bases.

This clonotype was counted many times. The chain recombines TRBV24-1 with TRBJ1-2; D is undetermined. CDR3 length equals 12 residues. Germline V gene data show CDR1 as KGHDR and CDR2 as SFDVKD. The V end lost 3 bases, the J end lost 9 bases, and 10 bases lay between the germline ends. The CDR3 loop reads CATSDRGRRYTF. The CDR3 DNA sequence: TGTGCCACCAGTGATCGCGGTAGGCGCTACACCTTC.

This chain uses TRBV7-3 with TRBJ2-2; D is ambiguous. V was clipped by 1 base and J by 1 base, with 10 bases between them. The CDR3 runs to 16 residues. Germline V gene sequence: CDR1 SGHTA, CDR2 FQGTGA. CDR3 DNA: TGTGCCAGCAGCTTAATGGGCCCACAGAACACCGGGGAGCTGTTTTTT. Translation gives CASSLMGPQNTGELFF.

This clonotype was recorded at least ten times. V gene TRBV18 combines with J gene TRBJ1-5, with 7 bases lining up with TRBD1. J was trimmed by 0 bases and V by 4 bases; bases with no gene match: 3. From germline, CDR1 is KGHSH and CDR2 LQKENI. The CDR3 is made up of 15 amino acids. The CDR3 DNA sequence: TGTGCCAGCTCACAAGGGACAGATAGCAATCAGCCCCAGCATTTT. Translating it yields CASSQGTDSNQPQHF.

This clonotype showed up many times. The V gene is TRBV28, the J gene TRBJ1-2, with 7 bases aligning to TRBD1. CDR1 is MDHEN and CDR2 is SYDVKM in the germline V gene. With 2 bases clipped from V and 1 base from J, the junction kept 7 bases outside the gene matches. The CDR3 spans 16 residues. The CDR3 coding sequence is TGTGCCAGCAGTTTACATCATGCAGGGGGTAACTATGGCTACACCTTC. It specifies CASSLHHAGGNYGYTF.

The V gene is TRBV7-2, the J gene TRBJ2-3, with 13 bases aligning to TRBD2. After removal of 4 bases from V and 6 bases from J, the junction contained 4 bases not matched to a gene. Germline V gives CDR1 SGHTA, CDR2 FQGNSA. The CDR3 consists of 15 residues. The CDR3 region has the DNA TGTGCCAGCAGCTCCGGGACTAGCGGGGTGGATACGCAGTATTTT. Amino acids: CASSSGTSGVDTQYF.

This clonotype was seen many times. The CDR3 spells CASRVQGNQPQHF. CDR3 bases: TGTGCCAGCAGGGTCCAGGGTAATCAGCCCCAGCATTTT. The rearrangement links TRBV2 to TRBJ1-5, with D perhaps TRBD1 (5 bases). Per the germline V gene, CDR1 is SNHLY and CDR2 is FYNNEI. Deletions cut 6 bases from V and 4 bases from J, with 10 bases between. CDR3 length equals 13 residues. Supplemented by reference TRBV2 and TRBJ1-5, the full variable domain reads EPEVTQTPSHQVTQMGQEVILRCVPISNHLYFYWYRQILGQKVEFLVSFYNNEISEKSEIFDDQFSVERPDGSNFTLKIRSTKLEDSAMYFCASRVQGNQPQHFGDGTRLSIL.

At least ten counts were recorded for this clonotype. This chain connects TRBV5-6 to TRBJ2-7, with D unclear. Germline CDR1 SGHDT, CDR2 YYEEEE. The CDR3 loop spans 13 amino acids. Trimming shortened V by 2 bases and J by 0 bases, and 6 bases separated the two germline ends. The CDR3 loop is CASSFYNSYEQYF. The DNA for the CDR3 is TGTGCCAGCAGCTTTTACAACTCCTACGAGCAGTACTTC.

Ten or more counts support this clonotype. The chain has TRBV11-2 and TRBJ1-1; D gene unclear. Germline loops: CDR1 SGHAT, CDR2 FQNNGV. Trimming cost V 4 bases and J 1 base, with 25 bases left between them. The CDR3 is 19 residues long. The CDR3 region is CASSSFPPTTRWENTEAFF. The CDR3 coding sequence is TGTGCCAGCAGCTCTTTTCCCCCGACAACAAGGTGGGAGAACACTGAAGCTTTCTTT.

This clonotype has at least ten counts. This sequence joins TRBV5-1 and TRBJ2-3; the D is unclear. V lost 4 bases and J 1 base, leaving 10 bases between the germline ends. This CDR3 has 14 residues. The germline V gene encodes CDR1 SGHRS and CDR2 YFSETQ. The CDR3 here is CASSASGRTDTQYF. Here the CDR3 DNA reads TGCGCCAGCAGCGCGTCGGGTCGCACAGATACGCAGTATTTT. The whole variable domain, filled in from reference TRBV5-1 and TRBJ2-3, reads KAGVTQTPRYLIKTRGQQVTLSCSPISGHRSVSWYQQTPGQGLQFLFEYFSETQRNKGNFPGRFSGRQFSNSRSEMNVSTLELGDSALYLCASSASGRTDTQYFGPGTRLTVL.

In the case of this clonotype: A much larger clone differs by one base, so this may be a read error. V and J are TRBV18 and TRBJ1-1; 7 nucleotides align to TRBD1. Germline V gives CDR1 KGHSH, CDR2 LQKENI. CDR3 length equals 15 residues. The CDR3 coding sequence is TGTGCCAGCTCACCACAAGAACAGGGGAACATTGAAGCTTTCTTT. This sequence encodes CASSPQEQGNIEAFF.

V gene TRBV5-4 combines with J gene TRBJ1-1; TRBD1 matches at 12 bases. Germline CDR1 is SGHNT and CDR2 is YYREEE (reference sequence). Unmatched junction bases numbered 9, after V lost 4 bases and J lost 2 bases. The CDR3 has 17 amino acids. The CDR3 DNA follows: TGTGCCAGCAGCCCCCCGGGACAGGGGGCCGGTAACACTGAAGCTTTCTTT. Its protein is CASSPPGQGAGNTEAFF.